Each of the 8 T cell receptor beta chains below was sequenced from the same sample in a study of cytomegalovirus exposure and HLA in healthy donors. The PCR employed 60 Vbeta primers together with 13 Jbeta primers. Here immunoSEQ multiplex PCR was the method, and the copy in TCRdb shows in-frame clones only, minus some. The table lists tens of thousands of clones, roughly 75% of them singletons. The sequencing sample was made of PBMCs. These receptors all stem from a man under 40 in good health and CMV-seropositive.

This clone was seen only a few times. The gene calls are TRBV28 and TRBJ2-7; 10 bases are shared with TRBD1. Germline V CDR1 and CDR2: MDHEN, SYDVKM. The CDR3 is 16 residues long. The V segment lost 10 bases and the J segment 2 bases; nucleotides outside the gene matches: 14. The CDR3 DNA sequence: TGTGCCATCACGGCGGGACAGGGGTTTAGCACCTACGAGCAGTACTTC. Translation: CAITAGQGFSTYEQYF. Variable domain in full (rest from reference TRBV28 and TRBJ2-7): DVKVTQSSRYLVKRTGEKVFLECVQDMDHENMFWYRQDPGLGLRLIYFSYDVKMKEKGDIPEGYSVSREKKERFSLILESASTNQTSMYLCAITAGQGFSTYEQYFGPGTRLTVT.

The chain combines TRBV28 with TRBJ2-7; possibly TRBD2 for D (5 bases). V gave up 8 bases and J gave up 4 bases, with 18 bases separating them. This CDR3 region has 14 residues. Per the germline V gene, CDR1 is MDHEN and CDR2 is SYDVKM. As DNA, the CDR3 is TGTGCCAGCGCGCCGGGCGGGTCGGTTTACGAGCAGTACTTC. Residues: CASAPGGSVYEQYF.

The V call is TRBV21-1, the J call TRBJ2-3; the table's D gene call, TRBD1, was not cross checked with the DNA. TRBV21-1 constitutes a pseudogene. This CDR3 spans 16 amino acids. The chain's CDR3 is CASSKERPQQVDTQYF. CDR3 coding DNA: TGTGCCAGCAGCAAAGAGAGGCCCCAACAGGTCGATACGCAGTATTTT.

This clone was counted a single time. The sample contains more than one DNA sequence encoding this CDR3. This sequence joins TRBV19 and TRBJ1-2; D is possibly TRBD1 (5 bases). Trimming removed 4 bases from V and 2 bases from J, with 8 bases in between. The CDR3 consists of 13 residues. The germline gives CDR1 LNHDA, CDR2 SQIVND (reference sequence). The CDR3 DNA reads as TGTGCCAGTAGTAGGACACCCAACTATGGCTACACCTTC. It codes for CASSRTPNYGYTF.

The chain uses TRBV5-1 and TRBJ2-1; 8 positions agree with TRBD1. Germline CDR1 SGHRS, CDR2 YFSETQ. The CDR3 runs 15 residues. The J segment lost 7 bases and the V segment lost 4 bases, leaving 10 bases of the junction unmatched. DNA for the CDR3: TGCGCCAGCAGCAGCTGGACAGGGTTGAATAATGAGCAGTTCTTC. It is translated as CASSSWTGLNNEQFF.

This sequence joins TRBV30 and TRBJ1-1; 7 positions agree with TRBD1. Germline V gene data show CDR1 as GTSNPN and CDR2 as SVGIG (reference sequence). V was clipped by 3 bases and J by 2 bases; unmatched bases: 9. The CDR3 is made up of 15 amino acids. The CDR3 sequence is CAWRYPGTANTEAFF. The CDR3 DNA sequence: TGTGCCTGGAGGTATCCCGGGACAGCTAACACTGAAGCTTTCTTT.

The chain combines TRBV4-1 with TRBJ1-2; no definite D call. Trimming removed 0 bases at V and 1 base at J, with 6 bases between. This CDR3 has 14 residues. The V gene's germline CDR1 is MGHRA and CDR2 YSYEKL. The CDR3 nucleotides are TGCGCCAGCAGCCAAGAACGGGGTAACTATGGCTACACCTTC. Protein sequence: CASSQERGNYGYTF.

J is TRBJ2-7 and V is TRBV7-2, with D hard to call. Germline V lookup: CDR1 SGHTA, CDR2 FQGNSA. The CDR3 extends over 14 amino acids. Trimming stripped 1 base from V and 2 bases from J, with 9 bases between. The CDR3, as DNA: TGTGCCAGCAGCTTAGTCTCAGGAACCTACGAGCAGTACTTC. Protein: CASSLVSGTYEQYF.